Below are 5 T cell receptor beta chains sequenced from a single sample in a study of regulatory T cells in long-lasting Graves disease. TCR beta libraries were built with iRepertoire HTBI primers and Arm-PCR of CDR3 regions. Each CDR3 protein is one row after TCRdb ran MiXCR on the multiplex PCR reads. Among around 400,000 distinct CDR3 sequences listed, roughly a sixth were seen once. Sample time point: newly diagnosed GD, antithyroid drugs for less than 3 months. Scientists built the TCR library using RNA that was extracted from PBMCs. Sequenced material: peripheral blood mononuclear cells (PBMCs), taken at new diagnosis, from a patient treated with antithyroid drugs. The receptors derive from a female donor with Graves disease.

This clonotype was counted many times. One junction end does not reproduce the germline sequence, and a read error may be involved. This chain links TRBV30 with TRBJ2-3, with 7 nucleotides matching TRBD2. Germline V lookup: CDR1 GTSNPN, CDR2 SVGIG (reference sequence). The CDR3 spans 12 residues. CDR3 amino acids: CAWNRGLGSQYF. Written as DNA, the CDR3 is TGTGCCTGGAATAGAGGACTAGGATCGCAATATTTT.

This clonotype was counted between two and nine times. The chain joins TRBV12-3 or TRBV12-4 to TRBJ2-1; no clear D. The V end lost 6 bases, the J end lost 7 bases, and 13 bases lay between the germline ends. This CDR3 is 13 amino acids long. This chain's CDR3 is CASRTDEKNEQFF. DNA of the CDR3: TGTGCCAGCAGGACCGACGAAAAAAATGAGCAGTTCTTC.

This clonotype was counted ten times or more. The V call is TRBV29-1, the J call TRBJ1-2; TRBD1 is a possible D gene (6 bases). Germline values: CDR1 SQVTM, CDR2 ANQGSEA. The V end lost 6 bases, the J end lost 4 bases, and 18 bases lay between the germline ends. The CDR3 runs to 14 residues. The CDR3 nucleotides read TGCAGCGTGCCTGGGTCTCTAGGGGGCTATGGCTACACCTTC. Protein product: CSVPGSLGGYGYTF.

This clonotype was recorded at least ten times. The chain links TRBV4-1 to TRBJ1-5; no clear D. V was shortened by 4 bases and J by 7 bases, with 14 bases between the two germline ends. The CDR3 is 14 residues long. CDR1 and CDR2 (germline): MGHRA, YSYEKL. The CDR3 sequence: CASSLYKLGQPQHF. The CDR3, as DNA: TGCGCCAGCAGCCTCTACAAATTGGGGCAGCCCCAGCATTTT.

This clonotype was seen only a few times. Given a much more abundant clone one base away, this may be a read error. This chain uses TRBV6-2 or TRBV6-3 with TRBJ1-2, with D possibly TRBD1 on 5 matching bases. The germline V gene has CDR1 MNHEY and CDR2 SVGEGT. Trimming stripped 2 bases from V and 7 bases from J, with 11 bases between. The CDR3 is made up of 13 amino acids. Written as DNA, the CDR3 is TGTGCCAGCAGTTACGGGGCCGACTGTGGCTACACCTTC. Translating it yields CASSYGADCGYTF.